One and the same sample provided the 10 T cell receptor beta chains below, sequenced in a study of beta chain features in type 1 diabetes. Sequenced material consisted of expressed TCRB transcripts (all of the isolated RNA was reverse transcribed). The protocol was immunoSEQ multiplex PCR, while the TCRdb copy is restricted to in-frame clones and leaves out a portion. This sample has under 900,000 clones, with roughly 16% found just once. The sample consisted of naive CD4+ T cells from blood. The origin of the receptors is a woman between 18 and 30 years old in good health.

This chain joins TRBV6-1 and TRBJ1-2; D is unclear. Germline CDR1 reads MNHNS; CDR2 reads SASEGT. V was shortened by 0 bases and J by 4 bases, with 9 bases between the two germline ends. CDR3 length: 14 amino acids. The CDR3 DNA follows: TGTGCCAGCAGTGAAGCGCGGGCAGCCTATGGCTACACCTTC. Protein product: CASSEARAAYGYTF.

This chain joins TRBV7-2 and TRBJ2-5, with D tentatively TRBD1 (6 bases). Germline CDR1 SGHTA, CDR2 FQGNSA. Trimming removed 5 bases from V and 8 bases from J, with 15 bases in between. The CDR3 is 13 residues long. The CDR3 nucleotides are TGTGCCAGCAGCGAATCGACAGGAGAAACCCAGTACTTC. Translation gives CASSESTGETQYF.

This rearrangement joins TRBV11-3 to TRBJ2-1; D may be TRBD2 (6 bases). The germline gives CDR1 SGHNT, CDR2 YENEEA. The germline V and J ends were trimmed by 1 base and 2 bases, with 15 bases remaining between them. The length of the CDR3 is 17 residues. CDR3 nucleotides: TGTGCCAGCAGCTTAGTTTGGTCGGGGGAGACCTACAATGAGCAGTTCTTC. It translates to CASSLVWSGETYNEQFF. Combining the CDR3 with reference TRBV11-3 and TRBJ2-1 gives the whole variable domain EAGVVQSPRYKIIEKKQPVAFWCNPISGHNTLYWYLQNLGQGPELLIRYENEEAVDDSQLPKDRFSAERLKGVDSTLKIQPAELGDSAVYLCASSLVWSGETYNEQFFGPGTRLTVL.

About this clone: An end of the junction differs from the germline gene, which may be a read error. J is TRBJ2-3 and V is TRBV7-2; 12 bases line up with TRBD2. Germline V CDR1 and CDR2: SGHTA, FQGNSA. The CDR3 runs to 16 residues. CDR3 sequence (DNA): TGCGCCAGCAGCCAGGGACTAGCGGGTAGCACAGATACGCAGTATTTT. This codes for CASSQGLAGSTDTQYF.

V gene TRBV21-1 combines with J gene TRBJ2-7. TRBV21-1 is tagged as a pseudogene. This CDR3 contains 15 residues. CDR3 bases: TGTGCCAGCAGCAAAAGAGGACGGCCGATAAAGGAGCAGTACTTC. This encodes CASSKRGRPIKEQYF.

Worth noting for this clone: Additional DNA sequences in this sample encode the identical CDR3. The rearrangement joins TRBV7-3 to TRBJ2-1, with 7 bases identical to TRBD2. The CDR3 extends over 15 amino acids. J lost 4 bases, V lost 2 bases, and 5 bases had no gene match. Germline CDR1 SGHTA, CDR2 FQGTGA. As DNA, the CDR3 is TGTGCCAGCAGCTTAGCGAGCGGGGCATACAATGAGCAGTTCTTC. Residues: CASSLASGAYNEQFF.

This clone was detected a few times. This chain connects TRBV10-3 to TRBJ2-7; 10 nucleotides line up with TRBD2. Germline values: CDR1 ENHRY, CDR2 SYGVKD. The J segment lost 7 bases and the V segment lost 6 bases, leaving 6 bases of the junction unmatched. The CDR3 has 13 amino acids. CDR3 in amino acids: CAIRVAGGWEQYF. The DNA for the CDR3 is TGTGCCATCAGGGTAGCGGGAGGTTGGGAGCAGTACTTC.

This clone was picked up a small number of times. The chain couples TRBV7-2 to TRBJ1-1; D may be TRBD1 (6 bases). The CDR3 extends over 14 amino acids. Germline V lookup: CDR1 SGHTA, CDR2 FQGNSA. The V end was cut by 2 bases, the J end by 5 bases, with 12 bases between. The CDR3, as DNA: TGTGCCAGCAGCTTAAGACAGGTCAAGACTGAAGCTTTCTTT. As protein: CASSLRQVKTEAFF.

This clone was counted only a few times. The chain uses TRBV7-2 and TRBJ2-5; 8 bases match TRBD2. Germline V gives CDR1 SGHTA, CDR2 FQGNSA. The CDR3 loop spans 15 amino acids. J gave up 4 bases and V 1 base, and 5 bases lay outside the gene matches. This chain's CDR3 is CASSLGGTRGETQYF. DNA for the CDR3: TGTGCCAGCAGCTTAGGTGGGACTAGGGGAGAGACCCAGTACTTC.

This clone was detected a few times. The chain joins TRBV5-5 to TRBJ2-3, with 9 positions matching TRBD2. Losses at the gene ends were 1 base for V and 1 base for J; bases not matched to a gene: 7. CDR3 length: 17 residues. Germline V CDR1 and CDR2: SGHKS, YYEKEE (reference sequence). The CDR3 spells CASSLSFRTSGTDTQYF. The CDR3 nucleotides are TGTGCCAGCAGCTTGAGTTTCCGGACTAGCGGCACAGATACGCAGTATTTT.